Listed below are T cell receptor beta chains from one sample, sequenced in a study of OX40 agonist ivuxolimab in advanced cancers. The repertoire was sequenced with immunoSEQ multiplex PCR; TCRdb's copy has only in-frame clones and lacks some. The sample holds about 53,000 clones, more than 70% seen once. Sequenced here: CD4+ or CD8+ T cells sorted from blood, sampled in a trial of the OX40 agonist ivuxolimab. The source is an adult with an advanced solid tumor such as melanoma, head and neck, liver or kidney cancer. Both conserved end residues are part of each CDR3. D genes are given only for firm matches. Clone size is stated in some rows and not others, as once, few, many or a class when expanded.

D gene	J gene	V gene	clone size	CDR3 protein	CDR3 DNA
TRBD1	TRBJ1-3	TRBV2	few	CASRGQGSGTIYF	TGTGCCAGCAGGGGACAGGGATCAGGCACCATATATTTT
-	TRBJ1-1	TRBV19	-	CASSIDRRTEAFF	TGTGCCAGTAGTATAGATCGCCGCACTGAAGCTTTCTTT
TRBD2	TRBJ2-1	TRBV5-4	-	CASSLGTSGKFNEQFF	TGTGCCAGCAGCTTAGGGACTAGCGGGAAATTCAATGAGCAGTTCTTC
TRBD1	TRBJ2-7	TRBV6-5	-	CASRPTGDSYEQYF	TGTGCCAGCAGGCCTACAGGGGACTCCTACGAGCAGTACTTC
-	TRBJ2-3	TRBV5-4	-	CASSLGQGRGTDTQYF	TGTGCCAGCAGCTTGGGTCAGGGGCGCGGGACAGATACGCAGTATTTT
-	TRBJ2-1	TRBV5-1	-	CARYGQLASYNEQFF	TGCGCCAGGTATGGACAGCTAGCCTCCTACAATGAGCAGTTCTTC
-	TRBJ1-1	TRBV5-6	-	CASSYWGTEAFF	TGTGCCAGCAGTTATTGGGGCACTGAAGCTTTCTTT
-	TRBJ2-1	TRBV11-2	once	CASSPRGEQFF	TGTGCCAGCAGCCCCCGAGGGGAGCAGTTCTTC
-	TRBJ1-1	TRBV30	few	CAWSVDLNTEAFF	TGTGCCTGGAGTGTTGACCTCAACACTGAAGCTTTCTTT
-	TRBJ2-3	TRBV5-1	-	CASSLPRGATDTQYF	TGCGCCAGCAGCTTGCCTCGGGGCGCGACAGATACGCAGTATTTT
TRBD1	TRBJ2-7	TRBV6-1	-	CASSNGQGVEQYF	TGTGCCAGCAGTAACGGACAGGGCGTCGAGCAGTACTTC
-	TRBJ1-2	TRBV5-6	-	CASSLAGPAGYTF	TGTGCCAGCAGCTTGGCGGGACCGGCTGGCTACACCTTC
-	TRBJ2-1	TRBV6-1	-	CASSEAGDSYNEQFF	TGTGCCAGCAGTGAAGCCGGGGACTCCTACAATGAGCAGTTCTTC
-	TRBJ1-5	TRBV4-1	-	CASSQDSNSNQPQHF	TGCGCCAGCAGCCAAGACAGTAATAGCAATCAGCCCCAGCATTTT
-	TRBJ2-2	TRBV7-3	-	CASSSGLATGELFF	TGTGCCAGCAGCTCGGGATTAGCCACCGGGGAGCTGTTTTTT
-	TRBJ2-5	TRBV7-3	few	CASSLTAGLGSETQYF	TGTGCCAGCAGCTTAACGGCGGGACTGGGTAGTGAGACCCAGTACTTC
TRBD2	TRBJ2-1	TRBV7-6	once	CASSVAGGTYNEQFF	TGTGCCAGCAGCGTAGCGGGAGGGACCTACAATGAGCAGTTCTTC
TRBD2	TRBJ2-1	TRBV27	-	CASSLYQGLGGEQFF	TGTGCCAGCAGTTTATATCAGGGACTAGGGGGAGAGCAGTTCTTC